This T cell receptor beta chain was profiled in a study of T cell responses to AZD1222 COVID-19 vaccine. Regarding this clone: Its cognate antigen is unknown.

The germline V and J ends were trimmed by 5 bases and 6 bases, with 10 bases remaining between them. The CDR3 covers 12 residues. Germline V gene data show CDR1 as SNHLY and CDR2 as FYNNEI. Broader study findings: Spike-specific TCR breadth and depth went up after people got two AZD1222 doses. The donor cohort was predominantly white British with a female majority, and clonal diversity may have been underestimated. Regions 160-218 and 743-854 held dominance among vaccine-associated CD4 TCRs, which spanned spike.

Some clones are missing from TCRdb's copy, which holds only in-frame ones; the method was immunoSEQ multiplex PCR. Altogether 96,000 or so clones are present, approximately 90% being singletons, with the ten largest covering roughly 1.7%. This receptor was identified in an adult in good health. The sequencing here drew on peripheral blood, taken on day 0 of AZD1222 vaccination. This chain links TRBV2 with TRBJ1-1; D remains ambiguous. This CDR3 is CASSSSWAEAFF. DNA of the CDR3: TGTGCCAGCAGTTCCTCTTGGGCTGAAGCTTTCTTT. The whole variable domain, remainder taken from reference TRBV2 and TRBJ1-1, is EPEVTQTPSHQVTQMGQEVILRCVPISNHLYFYWYRQILGQKVEFLVSFYNNEISEKSEIFDDQFSVERPDGSNFTLKIRSTKLEDSAMYFCASSSSWAEAFFGQGTRLTVV.